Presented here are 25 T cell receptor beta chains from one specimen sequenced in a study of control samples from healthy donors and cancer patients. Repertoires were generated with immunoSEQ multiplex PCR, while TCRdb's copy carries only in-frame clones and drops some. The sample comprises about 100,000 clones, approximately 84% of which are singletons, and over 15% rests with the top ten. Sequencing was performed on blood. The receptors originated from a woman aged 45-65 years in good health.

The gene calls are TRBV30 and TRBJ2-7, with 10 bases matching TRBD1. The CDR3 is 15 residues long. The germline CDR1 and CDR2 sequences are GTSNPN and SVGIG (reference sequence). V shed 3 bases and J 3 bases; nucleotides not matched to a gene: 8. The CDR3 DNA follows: TGTGCCTGGAGCTATCCGGGACAGGGGCTCTACGAGCAGTACTTC. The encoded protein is CAWSYPGQGLYEQYF. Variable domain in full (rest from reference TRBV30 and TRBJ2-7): SQTIHQWPATLVQPVGSPLSLECTVEGTSNPNLYWYRQAAGRGLQLLFYSVGIGQISSEVPQNLSASRPQDRQFILSSKKLLLSDSGFYLCAWSYPGQGLYEQYFGPGTRLTVT.

CDR3 sequence (DNA): TGTGCCAGCAGTTTTATGTCCGACCCGACACCCTACTATGGCTACACCTTC. Residues: CASSFMSDPTPYYGYTF. V usage is TRBV27 and J usage is TRBJ1-2; D is unresolved. The V gene's germline CDR1 is MNHEY and CDR2 SMNVEV (reference sequence). The CDR3 is 17 residues long. V lost 3 bases, J lost 3 bases, and 20 bases lay in between.

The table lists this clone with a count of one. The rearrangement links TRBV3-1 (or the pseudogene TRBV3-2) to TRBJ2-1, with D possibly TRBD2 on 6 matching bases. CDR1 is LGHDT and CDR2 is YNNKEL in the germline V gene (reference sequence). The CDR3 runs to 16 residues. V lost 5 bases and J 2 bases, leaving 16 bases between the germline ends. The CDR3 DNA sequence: TGTGCCAGCAGCTCCCGGGACTCAGTTGCCTACAATGAGCAGTTCTTC. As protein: CASSSRDSVAYNEQFF.

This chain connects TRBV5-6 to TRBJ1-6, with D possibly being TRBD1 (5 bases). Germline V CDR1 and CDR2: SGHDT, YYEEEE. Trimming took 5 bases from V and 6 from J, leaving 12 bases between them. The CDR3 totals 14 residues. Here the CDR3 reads CASRYRGVNSPLHF. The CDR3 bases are TGTGCCAGCAGATATAGGGGTGTTAATTCACCCCTCCACTTT.

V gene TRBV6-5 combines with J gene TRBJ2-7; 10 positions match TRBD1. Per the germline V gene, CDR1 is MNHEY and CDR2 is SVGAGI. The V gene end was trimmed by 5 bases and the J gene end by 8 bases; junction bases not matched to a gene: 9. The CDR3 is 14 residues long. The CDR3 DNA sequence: TGTGCCAGCAGTAAGACAGGGGGCATCCGACAGCAGTACTTC. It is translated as CASSKTGGIRQQYF.

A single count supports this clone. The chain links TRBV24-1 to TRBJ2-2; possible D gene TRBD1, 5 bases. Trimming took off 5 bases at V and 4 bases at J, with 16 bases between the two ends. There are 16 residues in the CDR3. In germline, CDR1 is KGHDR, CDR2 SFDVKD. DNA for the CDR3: TGTGCCACCAGTGCCTGGACACCGGACGGCACCGGGGAGCTGTTTTTT. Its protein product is CATSAWTPDGTGELFF.

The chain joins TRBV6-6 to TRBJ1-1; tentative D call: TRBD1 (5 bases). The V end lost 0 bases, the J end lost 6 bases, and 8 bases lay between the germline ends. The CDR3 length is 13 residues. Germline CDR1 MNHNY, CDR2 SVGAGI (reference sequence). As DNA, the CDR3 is TGTGCCAGCAGTTACTCGTGGGGGTCTGAAGCTTTCTTT. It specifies CASSYSWGSEAFF.

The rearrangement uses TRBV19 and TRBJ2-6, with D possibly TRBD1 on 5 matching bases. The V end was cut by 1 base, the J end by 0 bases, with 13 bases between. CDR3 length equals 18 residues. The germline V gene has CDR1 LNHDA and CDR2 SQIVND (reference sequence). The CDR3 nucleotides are TGTGCCAGTAGTATAGTTTCCCGGACAAACTCTGGGGCCAACGTCCTGACTTTC. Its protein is CASSIVSRTNSGANVLTF. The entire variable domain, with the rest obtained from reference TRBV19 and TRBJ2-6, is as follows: DGGITQSPKYLFRKEGQNVTLSCEQNLNHDAMYWYRQDPGQGLRLIYYSQIVNDFQKGDIAEGYSVSREKKESFPLTVTSAQKNPTAFYLCASSIVSRTNSGANVLTFGAGSRLTVL.

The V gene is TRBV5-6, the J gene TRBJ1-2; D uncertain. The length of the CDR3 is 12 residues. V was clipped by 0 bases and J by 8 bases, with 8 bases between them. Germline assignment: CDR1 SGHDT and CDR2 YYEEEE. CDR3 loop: CASSLEVGGYTF. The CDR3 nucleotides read TGTGCCAGCAGCTTGGAGGTGGGCGGCTACACCTTC.

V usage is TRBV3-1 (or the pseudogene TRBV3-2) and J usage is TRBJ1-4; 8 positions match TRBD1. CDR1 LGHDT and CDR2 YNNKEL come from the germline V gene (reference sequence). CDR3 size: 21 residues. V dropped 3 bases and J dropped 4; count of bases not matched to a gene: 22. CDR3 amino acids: CASSQVVPTGEYPGINEKLFF. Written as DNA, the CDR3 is TGTGCCAGCAGCCAGGTAGTTCCGACAGGGGAATATCCGGGGATTAATGAAAAACTGTTTTTT.

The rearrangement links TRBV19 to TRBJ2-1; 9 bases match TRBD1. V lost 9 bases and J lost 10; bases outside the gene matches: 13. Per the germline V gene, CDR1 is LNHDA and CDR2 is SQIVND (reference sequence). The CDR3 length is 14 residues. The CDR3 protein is CASSGTGSFREQFF. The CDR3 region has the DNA TGTGCCAGCTCCGGGACAGGGAGCTTTCGCGAGCAGTTCTTC.

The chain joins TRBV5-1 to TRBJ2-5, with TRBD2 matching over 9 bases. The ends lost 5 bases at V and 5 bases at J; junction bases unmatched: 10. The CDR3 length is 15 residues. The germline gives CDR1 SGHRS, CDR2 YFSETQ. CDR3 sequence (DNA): TGCGCCAGCAGGGCGGCCAGCGGGGGGAGTGAGACCCAGTACTTC. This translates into CASRAASGGSETQYF.

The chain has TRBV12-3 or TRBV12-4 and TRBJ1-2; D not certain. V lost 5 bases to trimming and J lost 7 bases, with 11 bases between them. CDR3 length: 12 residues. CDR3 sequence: CASSPGRTGYTF. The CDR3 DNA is TGTGCCAGCAGTCCCGGGCGTACTGGCTACACCTTC.

In DNA form, the CDR3 reads TGTGCCAGCAGGACGTCCAGGAGTCACACCATATATTTT. Protein product: CASRTSRSHTIYF. V usage is TRBV11-2 and J usage is TRBJ1-3; D is ambiguous. This CDR3 contains 13 residues. The germline gives CDR1 SGHAT, CDR2 FQNNGV. V was trimmed by 6 bases and J by 8 bases, leaving 14 bases between them.

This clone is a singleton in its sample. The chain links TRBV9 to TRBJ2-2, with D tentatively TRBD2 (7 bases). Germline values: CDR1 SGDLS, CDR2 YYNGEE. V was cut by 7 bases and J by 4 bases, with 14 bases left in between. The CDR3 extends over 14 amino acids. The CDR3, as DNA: TGTGCCAGCCGGGGGGCGTCGGGCACCGGGGAGCTGTTTTTT. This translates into CASRGASGTGELFF.

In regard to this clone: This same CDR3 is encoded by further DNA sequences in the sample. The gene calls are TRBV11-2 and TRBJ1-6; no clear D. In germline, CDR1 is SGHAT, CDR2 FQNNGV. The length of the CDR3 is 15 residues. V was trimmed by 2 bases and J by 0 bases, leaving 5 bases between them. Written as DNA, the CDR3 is TGTGCCAGCAGCTTAACAGACTCCTATAATTCACCCCTCCACTTT. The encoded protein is CASSLTDSYNSPLHF.

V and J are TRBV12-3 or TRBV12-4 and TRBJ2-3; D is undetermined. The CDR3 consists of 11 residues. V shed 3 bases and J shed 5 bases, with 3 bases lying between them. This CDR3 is CASSFLDTQYF. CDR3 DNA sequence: TGTGCCAGCAGTTTTTTAGATACGCAGTATTTT.

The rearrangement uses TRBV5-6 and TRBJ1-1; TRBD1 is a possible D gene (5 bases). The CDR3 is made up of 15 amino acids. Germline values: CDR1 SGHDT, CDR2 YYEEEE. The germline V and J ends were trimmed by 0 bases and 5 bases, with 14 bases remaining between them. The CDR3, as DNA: TGTGCCAGCAGCTTGGCCATAATAGGGGTAACTGAAGCTTTCTTT. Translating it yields CASSLAIIGVTEAFF.

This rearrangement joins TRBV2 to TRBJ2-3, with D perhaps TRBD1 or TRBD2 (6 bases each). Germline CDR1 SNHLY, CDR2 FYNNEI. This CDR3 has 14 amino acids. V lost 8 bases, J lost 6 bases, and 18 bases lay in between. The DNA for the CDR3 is TGTGCCAGCGTCATCGGGCAGGGGAGGGATACGCAGTATTTT. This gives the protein CASVIGQGRDTQYF. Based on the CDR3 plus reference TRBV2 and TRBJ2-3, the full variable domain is EPEVTQTPSHQVTQMGQEVILRCVPISNHLYFYWYRQILGQKVEFLVSFYNNEISEKSEIFDDQFSVERPDGSNFTLKIRSTKLEDSAMYFCASVIGQGRDTQYFGPGTRLTVL.

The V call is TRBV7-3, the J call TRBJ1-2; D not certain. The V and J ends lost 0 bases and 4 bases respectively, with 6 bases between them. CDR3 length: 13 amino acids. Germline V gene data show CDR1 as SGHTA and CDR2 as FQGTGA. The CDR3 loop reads CASSLTGFYGYTF. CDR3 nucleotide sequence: TGTGCCAGCAGCTTAACCGGGTTCTATGGCTACACCTTC. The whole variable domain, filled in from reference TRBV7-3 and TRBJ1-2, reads GAGVSQTPSNKVTEKGKYVELRCDPISGHTALYWYRQSLGQGPEFLIYFQGTGAADDSGLPNDRFFAVRPEGSVSTLKIQRTERGDSAVYLCASSLTGFYGYTFGSGTRLTVV.

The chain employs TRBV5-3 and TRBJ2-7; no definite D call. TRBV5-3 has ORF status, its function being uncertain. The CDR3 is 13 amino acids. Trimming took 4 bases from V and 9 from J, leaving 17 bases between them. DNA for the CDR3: TGTGCCAGAAGCGTTCTTCTTTTTGTGCGGCAGTACGTC. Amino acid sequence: CARSVLLFVRQYV.

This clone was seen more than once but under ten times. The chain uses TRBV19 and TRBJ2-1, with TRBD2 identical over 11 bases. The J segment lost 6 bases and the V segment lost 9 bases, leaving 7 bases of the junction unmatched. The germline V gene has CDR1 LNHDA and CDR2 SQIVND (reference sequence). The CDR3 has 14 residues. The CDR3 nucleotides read TGTGCCAGCCAACTAGCGGGAGAGGTCAATGAGCAGTTCTTC. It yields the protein CASQLAGEVNEQFF.

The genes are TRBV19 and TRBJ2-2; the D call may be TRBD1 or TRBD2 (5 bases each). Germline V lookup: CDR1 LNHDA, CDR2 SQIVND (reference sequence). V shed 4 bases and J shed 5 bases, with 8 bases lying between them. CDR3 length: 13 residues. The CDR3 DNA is TGTGCCAGTAGTAGGGGGTTTACCGGGGAGCTGTTTTTT. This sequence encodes CASSRGFTGELFF.

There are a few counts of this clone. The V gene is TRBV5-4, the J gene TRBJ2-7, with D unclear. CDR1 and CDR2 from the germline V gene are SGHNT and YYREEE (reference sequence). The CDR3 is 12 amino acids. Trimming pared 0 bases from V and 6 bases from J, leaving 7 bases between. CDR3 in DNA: TGTGCCAGCAGCTTGGGTAAGGTCGAGCAGTACTTC. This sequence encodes CASSLGKVEQYF.

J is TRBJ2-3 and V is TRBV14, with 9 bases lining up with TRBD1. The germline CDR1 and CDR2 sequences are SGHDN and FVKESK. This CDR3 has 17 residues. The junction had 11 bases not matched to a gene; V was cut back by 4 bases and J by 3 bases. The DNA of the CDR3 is TGTGCCAGCAGCCCCCTCGGGTGGGACAGGGATACAGATACGCAGTATTTT. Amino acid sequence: CASSPLGWDRDTDTQYF.